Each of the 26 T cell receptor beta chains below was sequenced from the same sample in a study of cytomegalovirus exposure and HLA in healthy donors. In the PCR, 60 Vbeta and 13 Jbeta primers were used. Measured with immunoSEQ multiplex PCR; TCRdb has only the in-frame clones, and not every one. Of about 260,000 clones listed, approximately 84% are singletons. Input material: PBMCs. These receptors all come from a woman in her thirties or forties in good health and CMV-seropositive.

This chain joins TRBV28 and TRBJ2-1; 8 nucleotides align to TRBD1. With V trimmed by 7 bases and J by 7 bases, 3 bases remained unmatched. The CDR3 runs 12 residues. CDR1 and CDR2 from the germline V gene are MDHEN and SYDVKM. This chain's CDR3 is CASTDRENEQFF. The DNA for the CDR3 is TGTGCCAGCACGGACAGGGAGAATGAGCAGTTCTTC.

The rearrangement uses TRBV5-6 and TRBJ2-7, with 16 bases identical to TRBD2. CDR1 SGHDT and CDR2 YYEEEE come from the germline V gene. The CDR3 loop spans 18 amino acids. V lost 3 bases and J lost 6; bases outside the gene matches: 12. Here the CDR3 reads CASSSEAGGLAGGIEQYF. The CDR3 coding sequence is TGTGCCAGCAGCTCCGAAGCCGGGGGACTAGCGGGAGGGATCGAGCAGTACTTC. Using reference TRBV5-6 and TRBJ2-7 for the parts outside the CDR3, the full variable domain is DAGVTQSPTHLIKTRGQQVTLRCSPKSGHDTVSWYQQALGQGPQFIFQYYEEEERQRGNFPDRFSGHQFPNYSSELNVNALLLGDSALYLCASSSEAGGLAGGIEQYFGPGTRLTVT.

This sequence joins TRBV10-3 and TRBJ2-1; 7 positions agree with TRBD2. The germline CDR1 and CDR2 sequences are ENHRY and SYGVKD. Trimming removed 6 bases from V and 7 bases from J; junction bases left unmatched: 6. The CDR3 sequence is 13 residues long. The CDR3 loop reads CAIRGTTQNEQFF. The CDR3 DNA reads TGTGCCATCAGGGGGACTACCCAGAATGAGCAGTTCTTC.

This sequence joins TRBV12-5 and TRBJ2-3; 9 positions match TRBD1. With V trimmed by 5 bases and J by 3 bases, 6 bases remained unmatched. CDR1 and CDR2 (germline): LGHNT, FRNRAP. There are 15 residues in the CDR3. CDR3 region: CASGLDRGETDTQYF. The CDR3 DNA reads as TGTGCTAGTGGTCTGGACAGGGGAGAGACAGATACGCAGTATTTT.

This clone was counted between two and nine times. The CDR3 DNA follows: TGTGCCAGCAGCCCGGGACTAGCGGGCGCGTACAATGAGCAGTTCTTC. It codes for CASSPGLAGAYNEQFF. The V and J genes are TRBV4-2 and TRBJ2-1; 12 bases are shared with TRBD2. Trimming at V came to 4 bases and at J to 4 bases, leaving 5 bases not matched to a gene. In germline, CDR1 is LGHNA, CDR2 YNFKEQ. This CDR3 is 16 amino acids long.

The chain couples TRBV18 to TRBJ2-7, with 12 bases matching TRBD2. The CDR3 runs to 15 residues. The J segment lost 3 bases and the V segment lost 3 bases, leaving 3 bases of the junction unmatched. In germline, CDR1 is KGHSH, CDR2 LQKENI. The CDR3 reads CASSPQLAGGYEQYF. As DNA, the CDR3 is TGTGCCAGCTCACCGCAACTAGCGGGAGGCTACGAGCAGTACTTC.

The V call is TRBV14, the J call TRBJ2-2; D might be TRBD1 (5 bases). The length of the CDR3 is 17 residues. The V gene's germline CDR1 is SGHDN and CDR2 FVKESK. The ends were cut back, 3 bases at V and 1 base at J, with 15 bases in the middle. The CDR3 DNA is TGTGCCAGCAGCCATCTGCTCGCCCAGGGGAACACCGGGGAGCTGTTTTTT. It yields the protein CASSHLLAQGNTGELFF.

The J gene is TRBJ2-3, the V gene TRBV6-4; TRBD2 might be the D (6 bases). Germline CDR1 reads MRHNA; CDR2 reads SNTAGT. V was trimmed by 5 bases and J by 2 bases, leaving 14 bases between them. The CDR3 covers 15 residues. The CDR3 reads CASSPGTRTTDTQYF. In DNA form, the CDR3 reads TGTGCCAGCAGTCCCGGGACTCGCACCACAGATACGCAGTATTTT.

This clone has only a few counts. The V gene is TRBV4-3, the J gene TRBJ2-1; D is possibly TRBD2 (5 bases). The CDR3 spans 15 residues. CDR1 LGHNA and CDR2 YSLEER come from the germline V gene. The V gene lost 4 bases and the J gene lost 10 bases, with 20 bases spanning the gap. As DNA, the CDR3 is TGCGCCAGCAGCCTCGGACGGGCTGGAGAGGGCGAGCAGTTCTTC. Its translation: CASSLGRAGEGEQFF.

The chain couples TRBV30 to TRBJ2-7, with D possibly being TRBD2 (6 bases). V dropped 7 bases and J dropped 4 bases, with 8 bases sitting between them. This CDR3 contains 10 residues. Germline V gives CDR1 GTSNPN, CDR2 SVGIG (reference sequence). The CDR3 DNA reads TGTGCCTCCGGGAGTTACGAGCAGTACTTC. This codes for CASGSYEQYF.

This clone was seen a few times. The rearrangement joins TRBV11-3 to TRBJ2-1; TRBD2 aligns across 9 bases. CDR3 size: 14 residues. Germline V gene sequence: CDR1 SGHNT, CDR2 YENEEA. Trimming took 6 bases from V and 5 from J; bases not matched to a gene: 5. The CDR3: CASRVAGVNNEQFF. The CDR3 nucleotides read TGTGCCAGCAGGGTAGCGGGAGTTAACAATGAGCAGTTCTTC.

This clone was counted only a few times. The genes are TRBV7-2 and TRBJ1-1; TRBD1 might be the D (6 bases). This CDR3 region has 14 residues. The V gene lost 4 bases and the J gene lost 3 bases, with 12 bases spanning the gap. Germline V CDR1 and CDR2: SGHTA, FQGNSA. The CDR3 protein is CASSSYREHTEAFF. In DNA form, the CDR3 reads TGTGCCAGCAGCTCTTACAGGGAGCACACTGAAGCTTTCTTT.

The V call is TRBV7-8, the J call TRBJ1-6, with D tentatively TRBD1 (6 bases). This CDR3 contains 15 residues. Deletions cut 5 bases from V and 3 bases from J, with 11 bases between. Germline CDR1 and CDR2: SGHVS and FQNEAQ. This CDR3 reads CASSPRQVYNSPLHF. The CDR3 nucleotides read TGTGCCAGCAGCCCGAGACAGGTCTATAATTCACCCCTCCACTTT.

CDR3 bases: TGTGCCAGCAGCTTGGCGGGGGGCCGTAGCAATCAGCCCCAGCATTTT. It encodes CASSLAGGRSNQPQHF. The chain joins TRBV7-2 to TRBJ1-5; possible D gene TRBD1, 6 bases. The V end lost 3 bases, the J end lost 0 bases, and 12 bases lay between the germline ends. This CDR3 spans 16 amino acids. Germline V gene sequence: CDR1 SGHTA, CDR2 FQGNSA.

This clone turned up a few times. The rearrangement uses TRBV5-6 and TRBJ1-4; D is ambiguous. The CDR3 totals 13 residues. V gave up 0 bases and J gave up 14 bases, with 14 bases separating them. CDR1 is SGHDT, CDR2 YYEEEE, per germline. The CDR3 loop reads CASSLGTALQLFF. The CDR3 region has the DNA TGTGCCAGCAGCTTGGGGACTGCCCTACAGCTGTTTTTT. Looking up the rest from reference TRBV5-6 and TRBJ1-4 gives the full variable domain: DAGVTQSPTHLIKTRGQQVTLRCSPKSGHDTVSWYQQALGQGPQFIFQYYEEEERQRGNFPDRFSGHQFPNYSSELNVNALLLGDSALYLCASSLGTALQLFFGSGTQLSVL.

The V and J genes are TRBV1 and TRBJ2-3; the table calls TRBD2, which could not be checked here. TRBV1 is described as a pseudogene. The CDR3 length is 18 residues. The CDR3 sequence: CTSSQDKLAGAHTDTQYF. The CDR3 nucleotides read TGCACCAGCAGCCAAGATAAACTAGCGGGAGCCCACACAGATACGCAGTATTTT.

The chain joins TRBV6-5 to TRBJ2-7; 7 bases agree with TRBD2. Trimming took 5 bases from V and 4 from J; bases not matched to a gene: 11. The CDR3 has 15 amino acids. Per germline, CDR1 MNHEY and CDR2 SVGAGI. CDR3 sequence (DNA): TGTGCCAGCAGTGTCCAACTAGCGCAACATTACGAGCAGTACTTC. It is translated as CASSVQLAQHYEQYF.

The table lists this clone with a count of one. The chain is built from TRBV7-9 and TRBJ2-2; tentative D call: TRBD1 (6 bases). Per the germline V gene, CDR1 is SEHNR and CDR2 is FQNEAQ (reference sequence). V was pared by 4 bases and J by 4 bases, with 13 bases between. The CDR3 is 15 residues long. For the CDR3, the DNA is TGTGCCAGCAGCTCGGGGCAGGGGATCACCGGGGAGCTGTTTTTT. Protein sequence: CASSSGQGITGELFF.

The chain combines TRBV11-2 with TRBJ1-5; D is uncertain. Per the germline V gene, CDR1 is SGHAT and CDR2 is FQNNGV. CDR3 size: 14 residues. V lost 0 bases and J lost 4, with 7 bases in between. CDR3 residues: CASSLDGSNQPQHF. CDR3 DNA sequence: TGTGCCAGCAGCTTAGATGGGAGTAATCAGCCCCAGCATTTT.

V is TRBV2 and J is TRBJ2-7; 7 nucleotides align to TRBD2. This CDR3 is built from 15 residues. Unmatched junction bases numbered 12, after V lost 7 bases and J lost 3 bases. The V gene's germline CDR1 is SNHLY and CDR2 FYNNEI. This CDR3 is CASKVSERGGYEQYF. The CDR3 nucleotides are TGTGCCAGCAAAGTATCGGAGCGGGGTGGCTACGAGCAGTACTTC.

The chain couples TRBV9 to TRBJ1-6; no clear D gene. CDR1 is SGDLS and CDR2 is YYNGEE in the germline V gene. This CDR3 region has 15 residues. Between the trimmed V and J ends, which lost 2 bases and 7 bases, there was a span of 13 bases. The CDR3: CASSVAGGVNSPLHF. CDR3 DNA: TGTGCCAGCAGCGTTGCGGGCGGGGTCAATTCACCCCTCCACTTT. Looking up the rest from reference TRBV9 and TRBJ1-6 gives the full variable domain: DSGVTQTPKHLITATGQRVTLRCSPRSGDLSVYWYQQSLDQGLQFLIQYYNGEERAKGNILERFSAQQFPDLHSELNLSSLELGDSALYFCASSVAGGVNSPLHFGNGTRLTVT.

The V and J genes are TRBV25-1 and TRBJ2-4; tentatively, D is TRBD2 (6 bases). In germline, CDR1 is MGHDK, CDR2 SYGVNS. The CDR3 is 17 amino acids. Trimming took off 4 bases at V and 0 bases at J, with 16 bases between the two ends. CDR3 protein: CASSGKLGGLAKNIQYF. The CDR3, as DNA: TGTGCCAGCAGTGGCAAGCTGGGGGGACTAGCCAAAAACATTCAGTACTTC.

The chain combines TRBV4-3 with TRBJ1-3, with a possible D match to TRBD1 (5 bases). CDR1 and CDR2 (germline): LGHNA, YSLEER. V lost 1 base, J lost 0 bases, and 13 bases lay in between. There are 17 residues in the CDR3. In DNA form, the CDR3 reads TGCGCCAGCAGCCAAGGCCGGGGGGAAAGCTCTGGAAACACCATATATTTT. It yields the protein CASSQGRGESSGNTIYF.

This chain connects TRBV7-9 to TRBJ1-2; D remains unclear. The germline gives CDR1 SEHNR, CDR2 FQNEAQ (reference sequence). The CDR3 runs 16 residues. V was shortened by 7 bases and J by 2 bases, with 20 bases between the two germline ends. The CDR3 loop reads CASTHLTSWANYGYTF. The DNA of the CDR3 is TGTGCCAGCACCCATTTGACCTCCTGGGCGAACTATGGCTACACCTTC.

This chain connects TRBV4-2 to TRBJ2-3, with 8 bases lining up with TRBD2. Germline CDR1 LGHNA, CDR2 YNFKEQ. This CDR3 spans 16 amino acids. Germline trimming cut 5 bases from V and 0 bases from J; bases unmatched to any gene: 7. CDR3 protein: CASSDRGGRSTDTQYF. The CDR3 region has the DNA TGTGCCAGCAGCGACCGGGGGGGACGGAGCACAGATACGCAGTATTTT.

The CDR3 loop reads CASSWGTSNYGYTF. For the CDR3, the DNA is TGTGCCAGCAGTTGGGGGACATCCAACTATGGCTACACCTTC. The V gene is TRBV28, the J gene TRBJ1-2, with a weak D call TRBD1 (6 bases). Germline CDR1 MDHEN, CDR2 SYDVKM. This CDR3 region has 14 residues. Trimming took off 4 bases at V and 2 bases at J, with 11 bases between the two ends.